One T cell receptor (beta chain) is described in this entry. Antigen unknown. The entry originates in a study of cytomegalovirus exposure and HLA in healthy donors. For the study at large: The approximately 110 validation repertoires used a platform that matched the one used for the 666 first-cohort repertoires, as a later analysis reported.

Study observations and caveats: In vitro work confirmed that a few CMV-associated chains recognize CMV antigens. Later, an analysis found that TCR clusters from the first cohort tended to co-occur in the roughly 110 validation repertoires.

The roughly 120-subject validation cohort, separate from the roughly 670-subject first cohort, included the donors. The assay was immunoSEQ multiplex PCR, and TCRdb's table has in-frame clones only and misses some. The top ten clones hold roughly 13% of a sample with fewer than 250,000 clones, around 80% of them seen once. The CDR3 is made up of 14 amino acids. Trimming cost V 6 bases and J 8 bases, with 17 bases left between them. CDR1 and CDR2 (germline): MNHEY, SMNVEV (reference sequence). The clonotype was recovered from a woman aged 25 to 39 in good health and CMV-seropositive. Sequencing used PBMCs. This rearrangement joins TRBV27 to TRBJ1-5, with D hard to call. In DNA, the CDR3 is TGTGCCAGCAGCCGACTGCCTACAAGGGAGCCCCAGCATTTT. Amino acids: CASSRLPTREPQHF.